Listed here is a single T cell receptor beta chain. Antigen specificity is unknown. Profiling relied on immunoSEQ multiplex PCR, and the TCRdb table lists in-frame clones only, not all of them. The data show tens of thousands of clones, 90% to 95% seen once. Enrollment shut out patients with autoimmune disease history or systemic immunosuppression. This sample is part of a study of OX40 agonist ivuxolimab in advanced cancers. Study as a whole: Having had anti-PD-1, anti-PD-L1 or anti-CTLA-4 therapy before was allowed, and approximately 40% had some. Findings of the study overall: Within 6 weeks, CD4+ and CD8+ blood T cells expanded clonally at 0.1 to 3.0 mg/kg. Among T cells, CD8+ cells averaged more expanded clones than CD4+ cells.

Per the germline V gene, CDR1 is MDHEN and CDR2 is SYDVKM. There are 14 residues in the CDR3. Trimming took off 6 bases at V and 4 bases at J, with 15 bases between the two ends. The input for sequencing was CD4+ or CD8+ T cells sorted from blood, taken in a trial of the OX40 agonist ivuxolimab. This TCR came from an adult with an advanced solid tumor such as melanoma, head and neck, liver or kidney cancer. This sequence joins TRBV28 and TRBJ1-1; D possibly corresponds to TRBD1 (6 bases). CDR3: CASREQGRATEAFF. DNA of the CDR3: TGTGCCAGCAGGGAACAGGGCCGGGCCACTGAAGCTTTCTTT.